This T cell receptor beta chain came from a study of shared clonotypes between healthy human individuals. General study findings and limits: Of the naive CD4 clonotypes, around 5% were shared across several donors. It was only blood that was sampled, and tissue repertoires likely differ.

Here immunoSEQ multiplex PCR was the method, and the copy in TCRdb shows in-frame clones only, minus some. The repertoire holds approximately 2.5 million clones, with roughly 93% as singletons. Those who donated were healthy HIV-negative adults, with no recent acute infections or vaccinations reported. Trimming removed 4 bases at V and 4 bases at J, with 10 bases between. Per the germline V gene, CDR1 is MGHRA and CDR2 is YSYEKL. CDR3 size: 13 residues. This clone appeared a few times. No antigen is known for it. The sample contains more than one DNA sequence encoding this CDR3. The rearrangement uses TRBV4-1 and TRBJ1-2; weak D call: TRBD1 (5 bases). The sample taken for sequencing was naive CD4+ T cells from PBMCs. Subset of the sample: CD45RA+ positively selected. The TCR was taken from a man aged 18 to 30 in good health. Some clones in this sample may be carry-over from other donors' samples. CDR3 residues: CASSPRDSYGYTF. The CDR3 bases are TGCGCCAGCAGCCCGCGGGACTCCTATGGCTACACCTTC.